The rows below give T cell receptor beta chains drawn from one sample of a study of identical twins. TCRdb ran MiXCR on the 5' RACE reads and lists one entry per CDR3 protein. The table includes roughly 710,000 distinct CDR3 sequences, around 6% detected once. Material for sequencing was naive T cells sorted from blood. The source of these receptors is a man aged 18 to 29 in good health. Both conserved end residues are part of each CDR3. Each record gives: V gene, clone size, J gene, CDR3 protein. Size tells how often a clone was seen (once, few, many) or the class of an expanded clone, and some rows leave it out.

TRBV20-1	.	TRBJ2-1	CSAARPGKGYNEQFF
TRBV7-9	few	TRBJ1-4	CASSLVREGGKLFF
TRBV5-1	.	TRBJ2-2	CASSLATQMNTGELFF
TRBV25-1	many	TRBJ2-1	CASSARDRFYNEQFF
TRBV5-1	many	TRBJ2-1	CASSESSGQWFF
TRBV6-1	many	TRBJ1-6	CASSVANYNSPLHF
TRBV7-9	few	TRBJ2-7	CASSSGTSGIPSYEQYF
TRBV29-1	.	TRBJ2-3	CSVAPTDKGTQYF
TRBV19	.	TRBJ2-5	CASTRTGGETQYF
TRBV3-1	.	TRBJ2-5	CASSWASGTSQETQYF
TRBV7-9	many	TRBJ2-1	CASSLDRGGSYNEQFF
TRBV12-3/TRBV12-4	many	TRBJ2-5	CASSPGTGGAETQYF
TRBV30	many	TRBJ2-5	CAWSRLAGANPGTQYF
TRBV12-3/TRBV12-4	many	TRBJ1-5	CASSLAGRGNQPQHF
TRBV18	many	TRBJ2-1	CASSPGQTSLYNEQFF
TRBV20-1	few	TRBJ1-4	CSARRLRGAGEKLFF
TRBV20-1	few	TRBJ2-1	CSAPRLAGDSYNEQFF
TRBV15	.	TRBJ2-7	CATSTRREPYEQYF
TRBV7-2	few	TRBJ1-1	CASSSSGRGTEAFF
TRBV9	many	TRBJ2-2	CASSVQPGPVAGELFF
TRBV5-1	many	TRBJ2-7	CASSLTGAEQYF
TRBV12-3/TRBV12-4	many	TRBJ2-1	CASTSPYGRGLDEQFF
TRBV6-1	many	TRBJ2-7	CASRTTGEGEQYF
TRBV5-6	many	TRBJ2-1	CASSRGLANEQFF
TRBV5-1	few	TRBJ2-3	CASSHLSQDTQYF
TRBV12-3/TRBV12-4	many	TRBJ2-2	CASSLTSENTGELFF
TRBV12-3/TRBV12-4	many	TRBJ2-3	CASSFRTGTDTQYF
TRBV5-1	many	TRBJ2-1	CASSSEPSSFGEQFF
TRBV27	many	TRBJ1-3	CASSRDGNTIYF